Detailed here is one TCR beta chain. Its cognate antigen is unknown. The junction departs from germline at one end; a sequencing error may be responsible. Primers included in the PCR were 60 Vbeta and 13 Jbeta primers. The method was immunoSEQ multiplex PCR; TCRdb's version includes in-frame clones alone and lacks a portion of them. In the table there are roughly 120,000 clones, roughly 80% of which are singletons. This entry belongs to a study of cytomegalovirus exposure and HLA in healthy donors. Study-level information: From roughly 180 million T cells, an earlier analysis saw 90 million to 130 million unique TCR beta sequences.

CDR1 and CDR2 (germline): SEHNR, FQNEAQ (reference sequence). This CDR3 is 14 amino acids long. Study findings and constraints: Certain sequence variants were highly shared and formed a cluster, and this cluster was likely a sequencing artifact. The listing of fewer than 200 TCR beta chains classed them as cytomegalovirus-associated. Later analysis revealed greater clonal expansion in HLA-associated TCR beta chains than in equally common others.

The chain is built from TRBV7-9 and TRBJ2-2; maybe TRBD2 (6 bases). The source is a woman in her 40s in good health and CMV-seronegative. The source material was PBMCs. CDR3 nucleotides: TGTTCCAGCAGCTCCGGGACTTTGCCCGGGGAGCTGTTTTTT. As protein: CSSSSGTLPGELFF.